This TCR beta chain was sequenced in a study of blood T cell repertoires in COVID-19. Study in general: There were acute and convalescent COVID-19 samples, and they came from the United States, Italy and Spain.

As originally analysed: How many nucleated cells were present was estimated from reference gene primer amplification. Only in-frame clones appear in the TCRdb table, and some are missing; sequencing was by immunoSEQ multiplex PCR. V, J and clone size were drawn from that table, and D and trimming were deduced from the DNA. The profile shows about 65,000 clones, around four fifths of them singletons. Germline V CDR1 and CDR2: SGDLS, YYNGEE. This CDR3 region has 15 residues. Trimming shortened V by 5 bases and J by 5 bases, and 17 bases separated the two germline ends. The clonotype originates from a human donor in a cohort sampled during active COVID-19. Sequences were obtained from peripheral blood. V gene TRBV9 combines with J gene TRBJ2-1, with D maybe TRBD2 (5 bases). This chain's CDR3 is CASSSRESYNNEQFF. DNA for the CDR3: TGTGCCAGCAGTAGTAGGGAGTCTTATAACAATGAGCAGTTCTTC.